A selection of T cell receptor beta chains follows, all from one sample in a study of Ad26.COV2.S vaccination and SARS-CoV-2 variants. Generated by immunoSEQ multiplex PCR, the TCRdb table keeps only in-frame clones and is missing some. The repertoire consists of roughly 320,000 clones, with roughly 84% occurring once and the leading ten covering 1.9%. The sample here was peripheral blood, taken in a trial of Ad26.COV2.S vaccine versus placebo. The receptors come from a person between 18 and 60 years old who received the Ad26.COV2.S COVID-19 vaccine or a placebo. The CDR3 runs from the conserved cysteine through the conserved F or W. The D gene is left open where the match is weak. Only part of the rows carry a size: once, few, many, or a class if the clone is expanded.

V gene	CDR3 length	clone size	D gene	J gene	CDR3 protein	CDR3 DNA
TRBV11-2	15	NA	TRBD1	TRBJ2-2	CASSSQGTGTGELFF	TGTGCCAGCAGCTCACAGGGGACGGGCACCGGGGAGCTGTTTTTT
TRBV5-6	13	NA	NA	TRBJ2-5	CASKTYPQETQYF	TGTGCCAGCAAGACTTACCCCCAAGAGACCCAGTACTTC
TRBV30	14	NA	NA	TRBJ1-1	CAWSVDPSNTEAFF	TGTGCCTGGAGTGTGGACCCCTCGAACACTGAAGCTTTCTTT
TRBV4-3	13	once	NA	TRBJ1-4	CASSQEEGEKLFF	TGCGCCAGCAGCCAAGAGGAGGGAGAAAAACTGTTTTTT
TRBV6-2/TRBV6-3	12	few	NA	TRBJ1-1	CASSVTYREAFF	TGTGCCAGCAGCGTCACCTACAGGGAAGCTTTCTTT
TRBV11-2	17	NA	TRBD1	TRBJ2-1	CASSLGVSPGTGGEQFF	TGTGCCAGCAGCTTAGGGGTATCTCCAGGGACAGGGGGTGAGCAGTTCTTC
TRBV2	13	NA	TRBD1	TRBJ2-7	CASHRTGGAEQYF	TGTGCCAGCCATAGGACAGGGGGCGCCGAGCAGTACTTC
TRBV5-1	15	NA	NA	TRBJ2-2	CASSPGHRDGGELFF	TGCGCCAGCAGCCCCGGACACAGGGATGGCGGGGAGCTGTTTTTT
TRBV9	13	once	NA	TRBJ1-6	CATGQGYNSPLHF	TGTGCCACCGGGCAGGGTTATAATTCACCCCTCCACTTT
TRBV7-2	14	NA	NA	TRBJ1-1	CASSLSGDPTEAFF	TGTGCCAGCAGCTTATCAGGGGACCCCACTGAAGCTTTCTTT
TRBV19	14	NA	NA	TRBJ2-7	CASSIGGGSYEQYF	TGTGCCAGTAGTATAGGAGGAGGTTCCTACGAGCAGTACTTC
TRBV18	15	NA	TRBD2	TRBJ2-3	CASSNSGGGTDTQYF	TGTGCCAGCTCAAACAGCGGGGGGGGCACAGATACGCAGTATTTT
TRBV7-8	15	NA	NA	TRBJ1-1	CASSLPGTTATEAFF	TGTGCCAGCAGCTTACCCGGGACAACGGCCACTGAAGCTTTCTTT
TRBV7-9	15	NA	TRBD1	TRBJ2-2	CASSPGQGYTGELFF	TGTGCCAGCAGCCCGGGACAGGGTTACACCGGGGAGCTGTTTTTT
TRBV4-2	13	NA	NA	TRBJ1-1	CASSSRSNTEAFF	TGTGCCAGCAGCTCACGGTCTAACACTGAAGCTTTCTTT
TRBV19	15	NA	NA	TRBJ1-2	CASRTTQGGNYGYTF	TGTGCCAGCAGAACAACCCAGGGAGGCAACTATGGCTACACCTTC
TRBV7-2	15	NA	TRBD2	TRBJ2-2	CASSIRSGGPGELFF	TGTGCCAGCAGCATCCGTAGCGGGGGGCCCGGGGAGCTGTTTTTT
TRBV5-4	15	NA	TRBD2	TRBJ2-5	CASSSTGTSGETQYF	TGTGCCAGCAGCAGCACCGGGACTAGCGGGGAGACCCAGTACTTC
TRBV18	13	NA	NA	TRBJ2-7	CASSQSPESEQYF	TGTGCCAGCTCACAATCTCCCGAGTCCGAGCAGTACTTC
TRBV5-6	15	NA	NA	TRBJ1-5	CASSFWQASIEPQHF	TGTGCCAGCAGCTTTTGGCAAGCGAGCATCGAGCCCCAGCATTTT
TRBV18	13	few	NA	TRBJ1-1	CASSPMGNTEAFF	TGTGCCAGCTCACCAATGGGGAACACTGAAGCTTTCTTT
TRBV5-1	14	few	NA	TRBJ1-2	CASSLPTPADGYTF	TGCGCCAGCAGCTTGCCGACTCCCGCTGATGGCTACACCTTC
TRBV5-1	16	NA	NA	TRBJ2-5	CASSRRGQREQETQYF	TGCGCCAGCAGCCGGCGGGGACAGAGAGAGCAAGAGACCCAGTACTTC
TRBV25-1	17	NA	TRBD2	TRBJ2-1	CASGGLAGGNFNNEQFF	TGTGCCAGCGGTGGACTAGCGGGGGGCAATTTCAACAATGAGCAGTTCTTC
TRBV5-1	21	NA	NA	TRBJ2-5	CASSLAGQQGGIRRGQETQYF	TGCGCCAGCAGCTTGGCCGGTCAGCAGGGGGGTATTCGGAGAGGCCAAGAGACCCAGTACTTC
TRBV30	16	NA	TRBD2	TRBJ2-1	CAWTTRGLAGVNEQFF	TGTGCCTGGACCACCCGGGGGCTAGCGGGGGTAAATGAGCAGTTCTTC
TRBV5-1	18	NA	TRBD2	TRBJ2-7	CASSVTGTSGDSSYEQYF	TGCGCCAGCAGCGTGACCGGGACTAGCGGAGACAGCTCCTACGAGCAGTACTTC
TRBV7-6	12	NA	NA	TRBJ2-1	CASSHQGGEQFF	TGTGCCAGCAGCCATCAGGGGGGTGAGCAGTTCTTC
TRBV18	14	NA	NA	TRBJ1-5	CASSQIYSNQPQHF	TGTGCCAGCTCACAGATCTATAGCAATCAGCCCCAGCATTTT
TRBV7-9	13	NA	NA	TRBJ1-2	CASSPDLNYGYTF	TGTGCCAGCAGCCCCGACCTGAACTATGGCTACACCTTC
TRBV3-1/TRBV3-2	15	NA	NA	TRBJ2-5	CASSQDSARQGTQYF	TGTGCCAGCAGCCAAGATTCGGCGCGACAAGGGACCCAGTACTTC
TRBV7-9	16	once	TRBD1	TRBJ2-1	CASSPRTGRFVGEQFF	TGTGCCAGCAGCCCAAGGACAGGGAGGTTTGTTGGTGAGCAGTTCTTC
TRBV27	14	few	NA	TRBJ1-2	CASSLSPGAGGYTF	TGTGCCAGCAGTTTATCCCCAGGGGCCGGTGGCTACACCTTC
TRBV6-5	12	NA	NA	TRBJ2-1	CASGSAYNEQFF	TGTGCCAGCGGCTCGGCCTACAATGAGCAGTTCTTC
TRBV5-1	14	NA	NA	TRBJ1-1	CASHTDVRATEAFF	TGCGCCAGTCATACTGATGTGAGGGCCACTGAAGCTTTCTTT
TRBV12-3/TRBV12-4	13	NA	NA	TRBJ1-2	CASSFSGNYGYTF	TGTGCCAGCAGTTTTTCAGGGAACTATGGCTACACCTTC
TRBV18	14	NA	NA	TRBJ1-1	CASSPQPRDTEAFF	TGTGCCAGCTCACCACAGCCGAGGGACACTGAAGCTTTCTTT
TRBV6-1	16	NA	NA	TRBJ1-1	CASSDLFGTMNTEAFF	TGTGCCAGCAGTGACTTATTTGGGACAATGAACACTGAAGCTTTCTTT
TRBV2	15	NA	TRBD1	TRBJ1-2	CASSVGDRGLYGYTF	TGTGCCAGCAGTGTAGGGGACAGGGGGCTCTATGGCTACACCTTC
TRBV4-1	15	NA	NA	TRBJ2-7	CASSHPGSLGYEQYF	TGCGCCAGCAGCCATCCCGGGAGCCTGGGGTACGAGCAGTACTTC
TRBV3-1/TRBV3-2	14	NA	NA	TRBJ1-2	CASSRMGLSYGYTF	TGTGCCAGCAGCCGAATGGGTCTCAGCTATGGCTACACCTTC
TRBV6-2/TRBV6-3	14	NA	TRBD2	TRBJ2-3	CASSSGTSMNTQYF	TGTGCCAGCAGTTCCGGGACTAGCATGAATACGCAGTATTTT
TRBV11-1	11	NA	NA	TRBJ2-7	CASSRYYEQYF	TGTGCCAGCAGTAGATACTACGAGCAGTACTTC